Listed below are T cell receptor beta chains from one sample, sequenced in a study of shared clonotypes between healthy human individuals. Assay: immunoSEQ multiplex PCR; the TCRdb copy retains only in-frame clones and omits some. Of about 2,500,000 clones listed, over 85% are singletons. The sequencing input was naive CD4+ T cells sorted from blood. The receptors originated from a young man in good health. The CDR3 runs from the conserved cysteine through the conserved F or W. The D gene is left open where the match is weak. Rows may omit the clone size; those that give it use once, few, many or a size class.

>TRBJ1-2|TRBD1|TRBV6-4|NA
CASSAGTGVYGYTF
TGTGCCAGCAGTGCCGGGACAGGGGTCTATGGCTACACCTTC
>TRBJ2-5|NA|TRBV10-2|NA
CASSPSARRETQYF
TGCGCCAGCAGCCCCAGCGCCAGGAGGGAGACCCAGTACTTC
>TRBJ1-3|NA|TRBV10-3|once
CAISESIAGDLSGNTIYF
TGTGCCATCAGTGAGTCCATTGCAGGAGACCTCTCTGGAAACACCATATATTTT
>TRBJ2-7|TRBD2|TRBV7-8|NA
CASSPITSGAYEQYF
TGTGCCAGCAGCCCTATTACTAGCGGAGCCTACGAGCAGTACTTC
>TRBJ2-1|TRBD1|TRBV6-5|NA
CASSWTGGRGNEQFF
TGTGCCAGCAGTTGGACAGGGGGTAGGGGCAATGAGCAGTTCTTC
>TRBJ1-1|NA|TRBV11-2|NA
CASSLGRLNTEAFF
TGTGCCAGCAGCTTGGGCAGACTGAACACTGAGGCTTTCTTT
>TRBJ1-2|TRBD1|TRBV28|NA
CASSSGQGYGYTF
TGTGCCAGCAGTTCGGGACAGGGTTATGGCTACACCTTC
>TRBJ2-3|TRBD2|TRBV5-8|NA
CASSRASGGLSTDTQYF
TGTGCCAGCAGTCGGGCTAGCGGGGGCCTTAGCACAGATACGCAGTATTTT
>TRBJ2-1|NA|TRBV4-3|NA
CASSQDPGQGGRGRQFF
TGCGCCAGCAGCCAAGATCCGGGACAGGGCGGGAGGGGGAGGCAGTTCTTC
>TRBJ2-2|NA|TRBV18|NA
CASSPKNSLANTGELFF
TGTGCCAGCTCACCAAAAAACAGTCTTGCGAACACCGGGGAGCTGTTTTTT
>TRBJ2-5|NA|TRBV10-1|NA
CASSETRDPRQTQYF
TGCGCCAGCAGTGAGACTAGAGACCCTCGACAGACCCAGTACTTC
>TRBJ2-1|TRBD1|TRBV9|NA
CASSPGTGAVHEQFF
TGTGCCAGCAGCCCGGGGACAGGGGCAGTCCATGAGCAGTTCTTC
>TRBJ2-1|NA|TRBV10-2|NA
CASSGALEEQFF
TGCGCCAGCAGCGGGGCCCTTGAGGAGCAGTTCTTC
>TRBJ1-3|TRBD1|TRBV4-1|NA
CASSPEGQGAGNTIYF
TGCGCCAGCAGCCCGGAGGGGCAGGGGGCTGGAAACACCATATATTTT
>TRBJ1-2|TRBD1|TRBV7-2|NA
CASSLVGYWGQPSNYGYTF
TGTGCCAGCAGCTTAGTTGGATATTGGGGACAGCCCTCTAACTATGGCTACACCTTC
>TRBJ2-5|NA|TRBV5-8|once
CASSLGGVQETQYF
TGTGCCAGCAGTTTGGGCGGGGTCCAAGAGACCCAGTACTTC
>TRBJ1-2|TRBD1|TRBV30|NA
CAWREGQSYGYGYTF
TGTGCCTGGAGGGAGGGACAGTCATACGGCTATGGCTACACCTTC
>TRBJ1-4|TRBD1|TRBV7-2|NA
CASSPRDRGRSNEKLFF
TGTGCCAGCAGCCCACGGGACAGGGGGCGTAGTAATGAAAAACTGTTTTTT
>TRBJ2-3|TRBD2|TRBV30|NA
CAWNPSGRADTQYF
TGTGCCTGGAACCCTAGCGGGAGAGCAGATACGCAGTATTTT
>TRBJ2-5|TRBD2|TRBV7-9|NA
CASTPRGGQETQYF
TGTGCCAGCACACCGCGGGGGGGCCAAGAGACCCAGTACTTC
>TRBJ1-6|NA|TRBV2|few
CATTRVGAPLHF
TGTGCCACCACCCGCGTCGGAGCACCCCTCCACTTT
>TRBJ1-4|NA|TRBV4-1|NA
CASSQVAGVEKLFF
TGCGCCAGCAGCCAAGTGGCGGGGGTTGAAAAACTGTTTTTT
>TRBJ1-6|NA|TRBV6-1|NA
CASSETTFPNSPLHF
TGTGCCAGCAGTGAAACGACATTTCCAAATTCACCCCTCCACTTT
>TRBJ2-5|NA|TRBV11-2|NA
CASSLALETQYF
TGTGCCAGCAGCTTAGCCCTTGAGACCCAGTACTTC
>TRBJ1-4|TRBD1|TRBV6-1|NA
CASSDPQTGVFEKLFF
TGTGCCAGCAGTGACCCACAGACAGGGGTTTTTGAAAAACTGTTTTTT
>TRBJ1-2|NA|TRBV4-3|NA
CASSQETPNLYGYTF
TGCGCCAGCAGCCAAGAAACCCCAAACCTCTATGGCTACACCTTC
>TRBJ1-2|NA|TRBV9|NA
CASSVDVGVSGYTF
TGTGCCAGCAGCGTAGACGTAGGCGTCTCAGGCTACACCTTC
>TRBJ2-7|TRBD1|TRBV18|NA
CASSRTGDSSYEQYF
TGTGCCAGCTCAAGAACAGGGGATAGCTCCTACGAGCAGTACTTC
>TRBJ2-7|NA|TRBV7-2|NA
CASSLLTHEQYF
TGTGCCAGCAGCTTACTAACCCACGAGCAGTACTTC
>TRBJ1-1|TRBD1|TRBV7-8|NA
CASSLEGGQGRTEAFF
TGTGCCAGCAGCTTAGAGGGGGGACAGGGCCGCACTGAAGCTTTCTTT
>TRBJ2-3|TRBD1|TRBV5-1|NA
CASSLRTGILDTQYF
TGCGCCAGCAGCTTACGGACAGGGATTTTGGATACGCAGTATTTT
>TRBJ1-5|NA|TRBV5-5|NA
CASSGRGGDDQPQHF
TGTGCCAGCAGCGGGAGAGGTGGGGATGATCAGCCCCAGCATTTT
>TRBJ1-2|NA|TRBV7-9|once
CASSLVKDGYTF
TGTGCCAGCAGCTTAGTTAAAGATGGCTACACCTTC
>TRBJ1-3|NA|TRBV18|NA
CASSTSPVLSGNTIYF
TGTGCCAGCTCCACCTCCCCTGTCCTCTCTGGAAACACCATATATTTT
>TRBJ2-7|TRBD1|TRBV5-1|NA
CASSETGGEMYEQYF
TGCGCCAGCAGCGAGACAGGGGGCGAAATGTACGAGCAGTACTTC
>TRBJ2-2|TRBD1|TRBV11-3|NA
CASRPTGSTGELFF
TGTGCCAGCAGACCGACAGGGTCCACCGGGGAGCTGTTTTTT
>TRBJ2-1|TRBD2|TRBV27|NA
CASSRASSGSRYNEQFF
TGTGCCAGCAGTCGAGCCTCTAGCGGGAGCCGGTACAATGAGCAGTTCTTC
>TRBJ1-2|NA|TRBV29-1|NA
CSVHPNLANYGYTF
TGCAGCGTTCACCCAAATTTAGCTAACTATGGCTACACCTTC
>TRBJ1-1|TRBD1|TRBV20-1|NA
CSAVGQRGAFF
TGCAGTGCTGTGGGACAGCGAGGGGCTTTCTTT
>TRBJ2-5|NA|TRBV6-6|NA
CASSYPKETQYF
TGTGCCAGCAGTTACCCCAAAGAGACCCAGTACTTC
>TRBJ2-5|TRBD2|TRBV5-1|NA
CASSMGLAGGQETQYF
TGCGCCAGCAGCATGGGACTAGCAGGGGGCCAAGAGACCCAGTACTTC
>TRBJ2-5|NA|TRBV6-6|NA
CASSYSRGQETQYF
TGTGCCAGCAGTTACTCGAGGGGCCAAGAGACCCAGTACTTC
>TRBJ2-3|NA|TRBV19|NA
CATRTVSSTDTQYF
TGTGCCACTCGAACGGTATCTAGCACAGATACGCAGTATTTT
>TRBJ1-6|NA|TRBV19|NA
CASSIRWQGKNSPLHF
TGTGCCAGTAGTATAAGGTGGCAGGGAAAGAATTCACCCCTCCACTTT
>TRBJ1-2|NA|TRBV7-9|NA
CASGRGGYGYTF
TGTGCCAGCGGTAGAGGGGGCTATGGCTACACCTTC
>TRBJ1-2|NA|TRBV5-1|NA
CASSSTLGPGQLGYTF
TGCGCCAGCAGCTCCACACTGGGGCCTGGACAGCTTGGCTACACCTTC
>TRBJ2-3|NA|TRBV7-2|NA
CASSLSRDTQYF
TGTGCCAGCAGCTTATCTCGGGATACGCAGTATTTT
>TRBJ2-7|TRBD1|TRBV19|NA
CASSISGQGSYEQYF
TGTGCCAGTAGTATTTCGGGACAGGGATCCTACGAGCAGTACTTC
>TRBJ2-7|NA|TRBV5-4|NA
CASSREQGGSYEQYF
TGTGCCAGCAGCAGAGAACAGGGAGGCTCCTACGAGCAGTACTTC
>TRBJ2-3|NA|TRBV7-2|NA
CASTSPGARTDTQYF
TGTGCCAGCACCTCCCCCGGCGCCCGCACAGATACGCAGTATTTT
>TRBJ1-3|NA|TRBV19|once
CATAQTVRNTIYF
TGTGCCACTGCCCAGACAGTGCGAAACACCATATATTTT
>TRBJ2-5|TRBD2|TRBV7-9|NA
CASSLLGLGDQETQYF
TGTGCCAGCAGCTTGCTGGGACTAGGGGACCAAGAGACCCAGTACTTC
>TRBJ1-5|NA|TRBV7-8|once
CASSPLAQLNQPQHF
TGTGCCAGCAGCCCCCTTGCACAGCTTAATCAGCCCCAGCATTTT
>TRBJ2-2|TRBD2|TRBV5-8|NA
CASSSLAGVTGELFF
TGTGCCAGCAGCAGCCTAGCGGGGGTAACCGGGGAGCTGTTTTTT
>TRBJ1-6|TRBD1|TRBV28|NA
CASNLGQAFKLPLHF
TGTGCCAGCAACCTAGGACAGGCTTTTAAACTACCCCTCCACTTT
>TRBJ1-2|TRBD1|TRBV6-5|NA
CASKGTEDYGYTF
TGTGCCAGCAAAGGGACAGAAGATTATGGCTACACCTTC
>TRBJ1-3|TRBD1|TRBV5-1|NA
CASSSTGGENTIYF
TGCGCCAGCAGCTCGACAGGGGGCGAAAACACCATATATTTT
>TRBJ2-5|NA|TRBV18|NA
CASSPLAGAILTGTQYF
TGTGCCAGCTCACCACTGGCGGGGGCCATCCTTACGGGGACCCAGTACTTC
>TRBJ2-7|NA|TRBV25-1|NA
CASSEALGTYEQYF
TGTGCCAGCAGTGAGGCTCTAGGCACCTACGAGCAGTACTTC
>TRBJ2-3|TRBD2|TRBV6-4|NA
CASRKISGRAKEGTDTQYF
TGTGCCAGCAGGAAGATTAGCGGGAGGGCGAAGGAGGGCACAGATACGCAGTATTTT